The entry that follows covers one T cell receptor (beta chain) sequence. This record comes from a study of blood T cell repertoires in COVID-19. Study context: The analysed material was cDNA or gDNA that came from T cells, B-cell-depleted T cells, or PBMCs.

The participants were between about 18 and 95 years old and came from 24 US areas. Participant-given clinical history determined each cohort assignment. Among Cohort 3 donors, those recovered had two negative PCRs, clearance, or symptom resolution. Germline V gives CDR1 SEHNR, CDR2 FQNEAQ (reference sequence). The V end was cut by 5 bases, the J end by 1 base, with 9 bases between. The CDR3 contains 13 residues. Generated by immunoSEQ multiplex PCR, the TCRdb table keeps only in-frame clones and is missing some. The sample has roughly 290,000 clones; 70% to 90% are singletons. This sequence joins TRBV7-9 and TRBJ2-7; possible D gene TRBD1, 6 bases. This clonotype was obtained from a woman in her forties who had recovered from COVID-19. Sequenced: PBMCs or T cells enriched from blood (not recorded which). CDR3 region: CASSQDRSYEQYF. For the CDR3, the DNA is TGTGCCAGCAGCCAGGACAGATCCTACGAGCAGTACTTC. Full variable domain (remainder filled in from reference TRBV7-9 and TRBJ2-7): DTGVSQNPRHKITKRGQNVTFRCDPISEHNRLYWYRQTLGQGPEFLTYFQNEAQLEKSRLLSDRFSAERPKGSFSTLEIQRTEQGDSAMYLCASSQDRSYEQYFGPGTRLTVT.